A single sample is the source of the 32 T cell receptor beta chains below, sequenced in a study of tumor and adjacent non-tumor tissue in lung cancer. The template was RNA from unsorted bulk tissue. Three rounds of nested PCR, following a modified ARM-PCR protocol, produced the TCRbeta library. Using its own MiXCR run on the multiplex PCR reads, TCRdb lists one record per CDR3 protein. Of fewer than 85,000 distinct CDR3 sequences detected, approximately 79% appear once; the ten largest clones hold about an eighth. The sequenced sample was lung tumor tissue. These receptors all come from a woman aged 45 to 65 with non-small cell lung cancer.

This clonotype turned up a few times. The junction shows a germline mismatch at one end, possibly a read error. The chain couples TRBV12-3 or TRBV12-4 to TRBJ2-2, with a weak D call TRBD2 (5 bases). The CDR3 is 14 residues long. CDR3 sequence reads: CASSPRGHTWELFF. CDR3 nucleotides: TGTGCCAGCAGCCCCAGAGGGCACACCTGGGAGCTGTTTTTT.

The chain recombines TRBV4-3 with TRBJ2-6, with D maybe TRBD2 (5 bases). The CDR3 length is 16 residues. Trimming pared 4 bases from V and 2 bases from J, leaving 12 bases between. Germline lookup yields CDR1 LGHNA and CDR2 YSLEER. The chain's CDR3 is CASSPETTPGANVLTF. CDR3 DNA sequence: TGCGCCAGCAGCCCAGAGACTACCCCTGGGGCCAACGTCCTGACTTTC.

The J gene is TRBJ1-1, the V gene TRBV11-2, with 8 bases identical to TRBD1. The germline V gene encodes CDR1 SGHAT and CDR2 FQNNGV. Losses at the gene ends were 9 bases for V and 3 bases for J; bases not matched to a gene: 12. The CDR3 is made up of 15 amino acids. The CDR3 sequence: CASNLVTGGYTEAFF. The CDR3 DNA sequence: TGTGCCAGTAACTTAGTAACAGGGGGGTACACTGAAGCTTTCTTT.

This clonotype was seen more than once but under ten times. The junction and the germline gene differ at one end; a read error may be behind it. V is TRBV6-2 or TRBV6-3 and J is TRBJ2-3; D uncertain. This CDR3 has 13 residues. Per the germline V gene, CDR1 is MNHEY and CDR2 is SVGEGT. CDR3 in DNA: TGTGCCTGCATGTTAACGGGCACAGATACGCAATATTTT. Its protein product is CACMLTGTDTQYF.

The chain carries TRBV20-1 and TRBJ2-2; D is ambiguous. Trimming took 7 bases from V and 10 from J, leaving 19 bases between them. The CDR3 has 13 amino acids. In germline, CDR1 is DFQATT, CDR2 SNEGSKA (reference sequence). For the CDR3, the DNA is TGCAGTGTACTCTGGGCTCGGGCCGAGGAGCTGTTTTTT. Its translation: CSVLWARAEELFF.

In this sample, this clonotype turned up many times. V gene TRBV6-6 combines with J gene TRBJ2-1, with D hard to call. V was trimmed by 4 bases and J by 9 bases, leaving 13 bases between them. This CDR3 has 13 amino acids. CDR1 is MNHNY, CDR2 SVGAGI, per germline (reference sequence). In DNA, the CDR3 is TGTGCCAGCAGTTGGCGTGGGGTGGCTGAGCAGTTCTTC. Encoded protein: CASSWRGVAEQFF.

A remark on this clonotype: The junction departs from germline at one end; a sequencing error may be responsible. The chain employs TRBV10-3 and TRBJ1-1; D gene uncertain. This CDR3 has 14 residues. CDR1 is ENHRY and CDR2 is SYGVKD in the germline V gene. This CDR3 reads CAITESDLELEAFF. In nucleotides, the CDR3 is TGTGCCATCACTGAGTCCGACCTGGAGCTGGAGGCTTTCTTT.

A remark on this clonotype: Compared with germline, one end of the junction differs, possibly owing to a read error. The chain joins TRBV20-1 to TRBJ2-2; 8 bases agree with TRBD2. This CDR3 has 13 amino acids. The germline V gene has CDR1 DFQATT and CDR2 SNEGSKA (reference sequence). DNA for the CDR3: TGCAGTACTAGAGTCCTCCTCGAGCGGGAGCTATTTTTT. Its protein is CSTRVLLERELFF.

Points on this clonotype: The junction departs from the called germline gene at one end, perhaps through a read error. V is TRBV11-2 and J is TRBJ2-5; tentative D call: TRBD2 (6 bases). CDR1 and CDR2 from the germline V gene are SGHAT and FQNNGV. This CDR3 is built from 14 residues. CDR3 nucleotide sequence: TGTGTCAGCAACTTCGCAGGAGGGCCGGAGACCCAGTACTTC. Translated, it gives CVSNFAGGPETQYF. The full variable domain, with the rest looked up from reference TRBV11-2 and TRBJ2-5, is EAGVAQSPRYKIIEKRQSVAFWCNPISGHATLYWYQQILGQGPKLLIQFQNNGVVDDSQLPKDRFSAERLKGVDSTLKIQPAKLEDSAVYLCVSNFAGGPETQYFGPGTRLLVL.

To note about this clonotype: An end of the junction differs from the germline gene, which may be a read error. The chain combines TRBV10-3 with TRBJ1-4; no reliable D call. The CDR3 is 14 amino acids. Germline lookup yields CDR1 ENHRY and CDR2 SYGVKD. CDR3 region: CAMSVGITNEKLFF. In DNA, the CDR3 is TGTGCCATGAGTGTGGGCATAACTAATGAAAAACTGTTTTTT.

About this clonotype itself: One junction end does not reproduce the germline sequence, and a read error may be involved. This chain links TRBV28 with TRBJ2-5, with TRBD1 matching over 8 bases. The CDR3 length is 15 residues. Germline loops: CDR1 MDHEN, CDR2 SYDVKM. The DNA of the CDR3 is TGTGCCAGCAGGCAATCAGGGGGCGCGGAGAAGACCCTGTACTTC. This encodes CASRQSGGAEKTLYF.

As to this clonotype: Since no conserved phenylalanine or tryptophan closes the CDR3, a read error is the likely cause. The chain employs TRBV6-6 and TRBJ2-1; TRBD2 agrees at 10 bases. Per germline, CDR1 MNHNY and CDR2 SVGAGI (reference sequence). The CDR3 is 15 amino acids. The V gene end was trimmed by 5 bases and the J gene end by 5 bases; junction bases not matched to a gene: 6. The CDR3 spells CASSHASGSDNEQFS. CDR3 nucleotide sequence: TGTGCCAGCAGTCACGCTAGCGGGAGTGACAATGAGCAGTTCTCC.

This clonotype was picked up a small number of times. The chain employs TRBV19 and TRBJ2-2; the match to TRBD1 covers 7 bases. V lost 5 bases, J lost 6 bases, and 9 bases stayed unmatched. From germline, CDR1 is LNHDA and CDR2 SQIVND (reference sequence). CDR3 length equals 15 residues. The CDR3 DNA sequence: TGTGCCAGTAGTCTATACGACAGGGACGCCGGGGAGCTGTTTTTT. Translated, it gives CASSLYDRDAGELFF.

This clonotype was seen once. Compared with germline, one end of the junction differs, possibly owing to a read error. J is TRBJ2-1 and V is TRBV20-1, with D maybe TRBD2 (6 bases). This CDR3 region has 19 residues. Germline values: CDR1 DFQATT, CDR2 SNEGSKA (reference sequence). The CDR3 region is CRARDNGGGLSGWWDEQFF. CDR3 bases: TGCAGGGCTAGAGATAATGGCGGCGGCTTGAGCGGGTGGTGGGATGAGCAATTCTTC.

This clonotype was recorded only once. J is TRBJ2-7 and V is TRBV6-2 or TRBV6-3; D may be TRBD1 (5 bases). Germline V CDR1 and CDR2: MNHEY, SVGEGT. Trimming stripped 7 bases from V and 3 bases from J, with 16 bases between. The CDR3 is 14 amino acids. The CDR3 here is CASNYMGPSYEQYF. The CDR3, as DNA: TGTGCCAGCAATTATATGGGGCCCAGCTACGAGCAGTACTTC.

Only a few counts were recorded for this clonotype. The CDR3 DNA reads as TGCAGCGTTTATAGCGGGAGTTCCTACAATGAACGGTTCTTC. This codes for CSVYSGSSYNERFF. The chain carries TRBV29-1 and TRBJ2-1; 9 bases agree with TRBD2. The J segment lost 15 bases and the V segment lost 5 bases, leaving 17 bases of the junction unmatched. Germline V lookup: CDR1 SQVTM, CDR2 ANQGSEA. The CDR3 is made up of 14 amino acids.

For this clonotype: At one end the junction does not follow the germline gene, possibly because of a read error. The chain is built from TRBV28 and TRBJ2-5, with D possibly TRBD1 on 6 matching bases. This CDR3 has 17 residues. Germline CDR1 MDHEN, CDR2 SYDVKM. The CDR3: CAGSFPRGSGGQETQYF. CDR3 nucleotides: TGTGCCGGCAGTTTCCCCAGGGGATCAGGAGGACAAGAGACCCAGTACTTC.

The rearrangement links TRBV6-6 to TRBJ1-6; the D is unclear. CDR1 MNHNY and CDR2 SVGAGI come from the germline V gene (reference sequence). The CDR3 loop spans 19 amino acids. With 0 bases removed from V and 7 bases from J, the gap between germline ends came to 22 bases. In DNA form, the CDR3 reads TGTGCCAGCAGTTACTCGGTCCAATCCTCGGGCCGCTACAATTCACCCCTCCACTTT. It translates to CASSYSVQSSGRYNSPLHF.

The sample holds a few counts of this clonotype. The conserved phenylalanine or tryptophan is not found at the CDR3 terminus, so this likely reflects a read error. The chain has TRBV29-1 and TRBJ2-3, with D possibly matching TRBD1 (7 bases). Germline V gene lookup returns CDR1 SQVTM and CDR2 ANQGSEA. The CDR3 totals 12 residues. The DNA for the CDR3 is TGCAGCGTTGGGCAGGGGGGAGATACACAGTATTCT. It specifies CSVGQGGDTQYS.

Worth noting for this clonotype: A read error may account for a junction end that differs from germline. The rearrangement uses TRBV20-1 and TRBJ2-3, with 9 bases fitting TRBD2. The CDR3 is made up of 17 amino acids. Germline loops: CDR1 DFQATT, CDR2 SNEGSKA (reference sequence). As DNA, the CDR3 is TGCAGTGCTAGAGTAGGGCTAGCGGGGACTGTCACAGAAACGCAGTATTTT. It codes for CSARVGLAGTVTETQYF.

Notes on this clonotype: The junction departs from the called germline gene at one end, perhaps through a read error. This chain connects TRBV6-5 to TRBJ1-5; D remains unclear. CDR3 length equals 12 residues. Germline CDR1 is MNHEY and CDR2 is SVGAGI. CDR3 nucleotide sequence: TGTGCCAGCAGTGGACGGAATCAGCTCCAGCATTTT. This sequence encodes CASSGRNQLQHF.

Notes on this clonotype: No conserved phenylalanine or tryptophan ends this CDR3, so it is likely a read error. The chain joins TRBV11-1 to TRBJ2-1, with D tentatively TRBD2 (5 bases). CDR1 is SGHAT, CDR2 FQDESV, per germline (reference sequence). This CDR3 contains 15 residues. The CDR3: CASSLGWESYNEQFL. CDR3 DNA: TGTGCCAGTAGCTTAGGATGGGAGAGCTACAATGAGCAGTTCTTA.

Turning to this clonotype: At one end, the junction sequence differs from germline, possibly due to a read error. The chain employs TRBV6-5 and TRBJ2-3, with 14 nucleotides matching TRBD2. This CDR3 has 17 residues. The germline V gene encodes CDR1 MNHEY and CDR2 SVGAGI. The CDR3 nucleotides read TGTGCCAGCAGTAAAAGACTAGCGGGAGGGCTAGCAGATACACAGTATTTT. Translating it yields CASSKRLAGGLADTQYF.

The chain uses TRBV6-2 or TRBV6-3 and TRBJ1-5; no definite D call. The CDR3 runs 13 residues. From germline, CDR1 is MNHEY and CDR2 SVGEGT. V was pared by 8 bases and J by 9 bases, with 17 bases between. The CDR3 region is CASPGVECRPQHF. The CDR3 coding sequence is TGTGCCAGCCCCGGGGTAGAGTGTCGGCCCCAGCATTTT.

This clonotype was detected only once. The junction departs from the called germline gene at one end, perhaps through a read error. CDR3 DNA: TGTGCCACCAGTAGGACAGGGACCGGGGAGTTGTTTTTT. Translation gives CATSRTGTGELFF. J is TRBJ2-2 and V is TRBV24-1, with 8 nucleotides matching TRBD1. The germline gives CDR1 KGHDR, CDR2 SFDVKD. The CDR3 totals 13 residues.

Turning to this clonotype: Just one base apart from a much larger clone, this may be a read error. The V and J genes are TRBV13 and TRBJ2-7, with 7 bases identical to TRBD1. CDR3 length: 12 residues. Germline CDR1 PRHDT, CDR2 FYEKMQ (reference sequence). V dropped 10 bases and J dropped 5; count of bases not matched to a gene: 8. The DNA for the CDR3 is TGTGCCAACAGACAGGGTGGCGACGAGCAGTACTTC. Translation: CANRQGGDEQYF.

This clonotype was seen only once. Since the CDR3 does not end with the conserved phenylalanine or tryptophan, this likely comes from a read error. The limits of the CDR3 on the DNA are not certain, so only TCRdb's listed CDR3 is given. The chain joins TRBV12-3 or TRBV12-4 to TRBJ1-2; the DNA was not compared with TRBD1, the D call given in the table. The CDR3 length equals 13 residues, ends included. The CDR3 sequence: CASSIDRGMNCTI.

This clonotype was detected many times. The rearrangement joins TRBV5-4 to TRBJ2-1; 12 nucleotides line up with TRBD2. Germline trimming cut 4 bases from V and 7 bases from J; bases unmatched to any gene: 6. CDR1 SGHNT and CDR2 YYREEE come from the germline V gene (reference sequence). The CDR3 totals 15 residues. CDR3 region: CASSVPGLAGNEQFF. CDR3 nucleotide sequence: TGTGCCAGCAGCGTGCCGGGACTAGCGGGTAATGAGCAGTTCTTC.

This chain joins TRBV6-6 and TRBJ2-1, with D hard to call. The CDR3 consists of 14 residues. Germline CDR1 MNHNY, CDR2 SVGAGI (reference sequence). The ends were cut back, 7 bases at V and 1 base at J, with 11 bases in the middle. CDR3 protein: CASIMVSSYNEQFF. CDR3 bases: TGTGCCAGCATTATGGTGAGTTCCTACAATGAGCAGTTCTTC.

Worth noting for this clonotype: In this CDR3 the conserved last residue, phenylalanine or tryptophan, is missing, so a read error is likely. This chain uses TRBV20-1 with TRBJ1-1, with unresolved D. V was shortened by 2 bases and J by 5 bases, with 24 bases between the two germline ends. Germline CDR1 is DFQATT and CDR2 is SNEGSKA (reference sequence). The CDR3 totals 17 residues. CDR3 sequence: CSARNPTSAGGRTEAFI. The DNA of the CDR3 is TGCAGTGCTAGAAATCCCACCTCGGCGGGAGGAAGGACTGAAGCTTTCATT.

Concerning this clonotype: Compared with germline, one end of the junction differs, possibly owing to a read error. The genes are TRBV4-1 and TRBJ2-7; 7 bases line up with TRBD1. CDR3 size: 16 residues. Germline V lookup: CDR1 MGHRA, CDR2 YSYEKL. The CDR3 region is CVSSQDLNRGLSEHYF. CDR3 nucleotide sequence: TGCGTCAGCAGCCAAGATTTGAACAGGGGCTTGAGCGAGCATTACTTC.

This sequence joins TRBV4-1 and TRBJ2-3; the D is unclear. The V and J ends lost 0 bases and 5 bases respectively, with 15 bases between them. The V gene's germline CDR1 is MGHRA and CDR2 YSYEKL. The CDR3 has 16 amino acids. The CDR3 DNA reads TGCGCCAGCAGCCAAGATCGGGTAGAGATCGTAGATACGCAGTATTTT. As protein: CASSQDRVEIVDTQYF.